Detailed here is one T cell receptor (beta chain). Its antigen is still unknown. No clone much larger than this one lies a single base away; base qualities are absent. The sample is drawn from a study of T cells in tuberculosis (dated by TCRdb to 2016 to 2018). Notes on the research overall: In the study, CD1B tetramers and high-throughput TCR immunosequencing were combined to characterize T cells specific for the mycobacterial lipid antigen glucose monomycolate (GMM). In a South African clinical cohort, IGRA-negative adolescents, IGRA-positive adolescents with latent tuberculosis and adults with active tuberculosis were compared, with 9 to 10 people in each group. Here is what the overall study found, with its caveats: With the diverse GMM-specific repertoire as input, a classifier achieved just over 85% accuracy (AUROC around 0.93), whereas GEM motif frequencies as input gave 55% to 75% accuracy. Which clinical samples got chosen depended on the availability of cryopreserved specimens, and the active tuberculosis cases were adults, whereas the controls were adolescents. Active tuberculosis TCR-alpha repertoires showed smaller mean NN-distances to GMM-specific TCRs than IGRA-negative controls, suggesting clonal expansion of these TCRs. Shorter CDR3-alpha lengths in active tuberculosis patients partly drove the smaller NN-distances, and the TCR-beta difference was not statistically significant.

TCR libraries were generated with the immunoSEQ multiplex PCR assay, using TCR-beta and/or TCR-alpha/delta assays for each sample. The amplified TCR libraries were sequenced on the Illumina high-throughput platform. Concerning the study's data processing: Clustering and dimensionality reduction relied on pairwise TCRdist distances among GMM-specific receptors from T cells that were either sorted ex vivo or expanded in vitro. Each clinical repertoire was assigned a mean NN-distance score, defined as the average TCRdist to the nearest 10% of tetramer-positive reference sequences. GEM TCR motif frequency was computed as the fraction of unique TCRs matching known GEM sequences by V/J usage and CDR3 length. Active tuberculosis was classified by linear discriminant analysis with leave-one-out cross-validation, implemented in scikit-learn. Held by TCRdb, this immuneACCESS table contains in-frame sequences only and omits some clones. Under half of the omission traces to an unresolved V gene where checked; the cause of the rest is unknown. V, J and clone size were drawn from that table, and D and trimming were deduced from the DNA. The sample contains roughly 35,000 clones, more than 85% of them found a single time. The ten largest account for over 2% of the sample.

Trimming at the junction amounts to 4 bases on V and 2 bases on J, and the germline ends lie 11 bases apart. The CDR3 runs 15 amino acids, cysteine and phenylalanine included. Left in the record is the CDR3 DNA by itself, 45 bases read in frame from the first base. CDR1 SNHLY and CDR2 FYNNEI are derived from the germline V gene. At study entry, a tuberculin skin test and the QuantiFERON-TB GOLD In-Tube IGRA were used to screen adolescents for latent tuberculosis infection. Immunosequencing was performed on unsorted cryopreserved PBMC and covered approximately 100,000 T cells per clinical donor on average. Eleven high schools in the Worcester region of the Western Cape, South Africa, served as enrollment sites for adolescents aged 12 to 18 years. Approximately 10 adolescents infected with M. tuberculosis and about 10 uninfected adolescents were chosen and matched for age and sex. For the adolescents, PBMC were isolated by density centrifugation from freshly drawn heparinized blood and then cryopreserved.

The sample was PBMCs. The receptor's source is a donor aged 5 to 30 with latent tuberculosis or without tuberculosis infection. The chain employs TRBV2 and TRBJ2-2; no D segment can be confidently identified. The CDR3 protein sequence reads: CASSGQAVNTGELFF. The DNA sequence is as follows: TGTGCCAGCAGTGGTCAGGCCGTAAACACCGGGGAGCTGTTTTTT.